The next 14 T cell receptor beta chains were all read from a single sample in a study of blood T cell repertoires in COVID-19 (TCRdb year 2020). Preparation of the library involved the immunoSEQ multiplex PCR assay. TCRdb holds this immuneACCESS table with in-frame rearrangements only. Some clones are missing; in checked studies, unresolved V genes explain under half, and the rest has no known cause. This sample is represented by 220,000 or so clones; about 91% of them were singletons. Approximately 15% of the sample belongs to the ten largest clones. Input material: PBMCs or T cells enriched from blood (not recorded which). Receptors originate from a woman aged 50 to 60 with acute COVID-19.

This sequence joins TRBV2 and TRBJ2-3, with TRBD2 matching 11 bases. Trimming took 6 bases from V and 5 from J; bases not matched to a gene: 7. Germline V lookup: CDR1 SNHLY, CDR2 FYNNEI. The CDR3 spans 15 residues. The CDR3 loop reads CASSLTSGNIDTQYF. As DNA, the CDR3 is TGTGCCAGCAGCCTGACTAGCGGGAATATAGATACGCAGTATTTT.

The J gene is TRBJ2-5, the V gene TRBV20-1; 7 bases map to TRBD1. The CDR3 is 14 residues long. CDR1 is DFQATT and CDR2 is SNEGSKA in the germline V gene (reference sequence). V lost 3 bases, J lost 1 base, and 5 bases stayed unmatched. Here the CDR3 reads CSASHRQGQETQYF. CDR3 DNA sequence: TGCAGTGCTAGTCACCGACAGGGCCAAGAGACCCAGTACTTC.

This clone was observed a few times. V gene TRBV18 combines with J gene TRBJ2-7, with TRBD1 matching over 7 bases. J was trimmed by 2 bases and V by 3 bases; bases with no gene match: 7. CDR1 is KGHSH and CDR2 is LQKENI in the germline V gene. CDR3 size: 15 residues. The CDR3, as DNA: TGTGCCAGCTCACCTTACGGGACAGCTACCTACGAGCAGTACTTC. Translating gives CASSPYGTATYEQYF.

The CDR3, as DNA: TGTGCCAGCAGTTTTCCCCCCGGGGGTGGCTCCTACGAGCAGTACTTC. Its protein product is CASSFPPGGGSYEQYF. The J gene is TRBJ2-7, the V gene TRBV28, with TRBD2 as a possible D gene (6 bases). This CDR3 spans 16 amino acids. V was shortened by 3 bases and J by 0 bases, with 15 bases between the two germline ends. The germline CDR1 and CDR2 sequences are MDHEN and SYDVKM.

The chain has TRBV2 and TRBJ1-4; weak D call: TRBD1 (5 bases). V lost 1 base, J lost 3 bases, and 9 bases lay in between. Germline V gene sequence: CDR1 SNHLY, CDR2 FYNNEI. CDR3 length equals 15 residues. CDR3 amino acids: CASSEVGASNEKLFF. The CDR3 coding sequence is TGTGCCAGCAGTGAAGTTGGGGCCTCTAATGAAAAACTGTTTTTT.

This sequence joins TRBV9 and TRBJ2-1; possibly TRBD2 for D (6 bases). The V end lost 2 bases, the J end lost 0 bases, and 9 bases lay between the germline ends. Germline V CDR1 and CDR2: SGDLS, YYNGEE. This CDR3 is built from 15 residues. CDR3 residues: CASSVGSSSYNEQFF. Written as DNA, the CDR3 is TGTGCCAGCAGCGTCGGGAGTAGCTCCTACAATGAGCAGTTCTTC.

The chain couples TRBV5-1 to TRBJ1-1; 7 bases align to TRBD1. V was clipped by 4 bases and J by 7 bases; unmatched bases: 4. The CDR3 is made up of 12 amino acids. The V gene's germline CDR1 is SGHRS and CDR2 YFSETQ. This CDR3 is CASSPGTVEAFF. The DNA of the CDR3 is TGCGCCAGCAGCCCCGGGACAGTTGAAGCTTTCTTT.

The CDR3 is CASSPRGRDEKLFF. The CDR3 DNA sequence: TGTGCCAGCAGCCCCAGAGGGAGAGATGAAAAACTGTTTTTT. The rearrangement links TRBV4-2 to TRBJ1-4; D not resolved. V was cut by 4 bases and J by 6 bases, with 12 bases left in between. The germline V gene encodes CDR1 LGHNA and CDR2 YNFKEQ. The CDR3 length is 14 residues.

The chain is built from TRBV21-1 and TRBJ2-3; the table's D call, TRBD2, has no DNA check behind it. TRBV21-1 has pseudogene status. The CDR3 is made up of 14 amino acids. DNA of the CDR3: TGTGCCAGCAGAGGACTAGCGGGAGAAGATACGCAGTATTTT. It is translated as CASRGLAGEDTQYF.

The chain recombines TRBV3-1 (or the pseudogene TRBV3-2) with TRBJ2-5; tentatively, D is TRBD1 (5 bases). The V gene's germline CDR1 is LGHDT and CDR2 YNNKEL (reference sequence). The CDR3 has 13 amino acids. The ends were cut back, 3 bases at V and 0 bases at J, with 5 bases in the middle. The CDR3, as DNA: TGTGCCAGCAGCCAGGGGCACCAAGAGACCCAGTACTTC. It translates to CASSQGHQETQYF.

V gene TRBV6-1 combines with J gene TRBJ1-5; D perhaps matches TRBD1 (6 bases). CDR3 length equals 18 residues. Germline CDR1 and CDR2: MNHNS and SASEGT. V was shortened by 0 bases and J by 0 bases, with 15 bases between the two germline ends. CDR3 nucleotides: TGTGCCAGCAGTGAAGCTCCCGGGACATACTATAGCAATCAGCCCCAGCATTTT. It codes for CASSEAPGTYYSNQPQHF.

V gene TRBV6-5 combines with J gene TRBJ2-7; D not certain. The CDR3 is 15 amino acids. Germline V gives CDR1 MNHEY, CDR2 SVGAGI. The V and J ends lost 8 bases and 3 bases respectively, with 20 bases between them. The CDR3 DNA follows: TGTGCCAGCGGCAAATCCTTCTCCCCCCTCTACGAGCAGTACTTC. This codes for CASGKSFSPLYEQYF.

V is TRBV27 and J is TRBJ1-5, with no clear D. Trimming took 2 bases from V and 0 from J, leaving 5 bases between them. Per germline, CDR1 MNHEY and CDR2 SMNVEV (reference sequence). The CDR3 consists of 14 residues. CDR3 in amino acids: CASSLTFSNQPQHF. The CDR3 region has the DNA TGTGCCAGCAGTTTAACATTTAGCAATCAGCCCCAGCATTTT.

V gene TRBV2 combines with J gene TRBJ2-7, with 9 bases that match TRBD1. Germline trimming cut 3 bases from V and 5 bases from J; bases unmatched to any gene: 5. The CDR3 length is 14 residues. Germline assignment: CDR1 SNHLY and CDR2 FYNNEI. In nucleotides, the CDR3 is TGTGCCAGCAGTGATAGGACAGGGGAGGACGAGCAGTACTTC. This sequence encodes CASSDRTGEDEQYF.